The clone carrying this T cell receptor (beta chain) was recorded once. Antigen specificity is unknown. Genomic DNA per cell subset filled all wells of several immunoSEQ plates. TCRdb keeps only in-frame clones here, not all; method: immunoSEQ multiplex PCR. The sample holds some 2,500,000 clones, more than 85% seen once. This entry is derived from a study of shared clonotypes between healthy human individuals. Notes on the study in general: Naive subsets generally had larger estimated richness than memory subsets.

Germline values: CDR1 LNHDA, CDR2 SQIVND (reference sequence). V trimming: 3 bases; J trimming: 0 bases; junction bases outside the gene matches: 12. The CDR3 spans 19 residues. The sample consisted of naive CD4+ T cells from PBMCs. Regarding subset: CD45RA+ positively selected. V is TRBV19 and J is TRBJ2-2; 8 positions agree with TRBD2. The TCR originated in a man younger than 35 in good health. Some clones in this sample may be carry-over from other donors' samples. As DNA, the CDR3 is TGTGCCAGTAGTATTGGAGAGGCAGCGGGGGCCCCGAACACCGGGGAGCTGTTTTTT. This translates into CASSIGEAAGAPNTGELFF.